This is a list of T cell receptor beta chains from one sample in a study of shared clonotypes between healthy human individuals. This table comes from immunoSEQ multiplex PCR, and its TCRdb copy is limited to in-frame clones, with some not included. The sample has some 2.4 million clones; more than 85% are singletons. Sequencing used naive CD4+ T cells from PBMCs. These receptors all come from a man aged 18 to 29 in good health. Some clones in this sample may be carry-over from other donors' samples. CDR3s include the opening cysteine and the closing phenylalanine or tryptophan. Each record gives: V gene, J gene, D gene, clone size, CDR3 length, CDR3 protein, CDR3 DNA. A D gene is named only where the DNA matches it firmly. Size is omitted from some rows. Given values are once, few, many or a class for expanded clones.

TRBV9	TRBJ1-1	NA	NA	14	CASSVTTENTEAFF	TGTGCCAGCAGCGTCACTACGGAGAACACTGAAGCTTTCTTT
TRBV15	TRBJ1-2	NA	NA	16	CATSRDTGTANYGYTF	TGTGCCACCAGCAGAGATACCGGGACTGCTAACTATGGCTACACCTTC
TRBV5-4	TRBJ2-3	TRBD1	NA	16	CASSLADRASTDTQYF	TGTGCCAGCAGCTTGGCCGACAGGGCTAGCACAGATACGCAGTATTTT
TRBV4-1	TRBJ2-1	NA	once	14	CASSQPGSYNEQFF	TGCGCCAGCAGCCAACCCGGGTCTTACAATGAGCAGTTCTTC
TRBV23-1	TRBJ1-1	NA	few	16	CASSQSGNPRNTEAFF	TGCGCCAGCAGTCAATCGGGTAACCCAAGGAACACTGAAGCTTTCTTT
TRBV7-8	TRBJ2-1	NA	NA	11	CASSPYGEQFF	TGTGCCAGCAGCCCATATGGCGAGCAGTTCTTC
TRBV5-6	TRBJ2-7	TRBD1	NA	14	CASSLVGDRGEQYF	TGTGCCAGCAGCTTGGTCGGGGACAGGGGCGAGCAGTACTTC
TRBV20-1	TRBJ2-1	NA	NA	10	CSARSGKQFF	TGCAGTGCTAGATCCGGCAAGCAGTTCTTC
TRBV10-3	TRBJ2-3	NA	NA	17	CAISESRADFSTDTQYF	TGTGCCATCAGTGAGTCAAGAGCCGACTTTAGCACAGATACGCAGTATTTT
TRBV18	TRBJ1-5	NA	NA	14	CASSPKSRDQPQHF	TGTGCCAGCTCACCGAAGTCCCGAGATCAGCCCCAGCATTTT
TRBV4-2	TRBJ2-7	TRBD2	NA	16	CASSLSFTSGTYEQYF	TGTGCCAGCAGCCTCAGCTTTACTAGCGGAACGTACGAGCAGTACTTC
TRBV18	TRBJ1-1	NA	NA	14	CASSQTTADTEAFF	TGTGCCAGCTCACAGACGACAGCTGACACTGAAGCTTTCTTT
TRBV11-3	TRBJ2-1	NA	NA	13	CASSFSRANEQFF	TGTGCCAGCAGCTTTAGTAGGGCGAACGAGCAGTTCTTC
TRBV7-9	TRBJ2-3	NA	NA	14	CASSLRPSTDTQYF	TGTGCCAGCAGCTTAAGACCGAGCACAGATACGCAGTATTTT